These 22 T cell receptor beta chains originate from one sample sequenced in a study of blood T cell repertoires in COVID-19. This table comes from immunoSEQ multiplex PCR, and its TCRdb copy is limited to in-frame clones, with some not included. The table has about 170,000 clones, about 88% seen once. Material for sequencing was peripheral blood. The source of these receptors is a woman of 80 years or more in a cohort sampled during active or convalescent COVID-19.

This sequence joins TRBV12-3 or TRBV12-4 and TRBJ1-2, with D possibly matching TRBD1 (6 bases). The length of the CDR3 is 11 residues. Trimming stripped 6 bases from V and 7 bases from J, with 9 bases between. CDR3 nucleotide sequence: TGTGCCAGCAGCGCAGGGGCTGGCTACACCTTC. Its translation is CASSAGAGYTF.

The sample holds one count of this clone. The V gene is TRBV29-1, the J gene TRBJ2-1; the D is unclear. Germline V gene lookup returns CDR1 SQVTM and CDR2 ANQGSEA. This CDR3 spans 12 amino acids. V was cut by 2 bases and J by 4 bases, with 6 bases left in between. CDR3: CSVEQTYNEQFF. The DNA for the CDR3 is TGCAGCGTTGAACAGACATACAATGAGCAGTTCTTC.

This chain links TRBV19 with TRBJ1-5, with 10 bases matching TRBD1. The length of the CDR3 is 18 residues. Trimming cost V 1 base and J 2 bases; bases outside gene matches: 8. Germline V gives CDR1 LNHDA, CDR2 SQIVND (reference sequence). The chain's CDR3 is CASSIGGQGRGGNQPQHF. The DNA for the CDR3 is TGTGCCAGTAGTATAGGGGGACAGGGGAGGGGCGGCAATCAGCCCCAGCATTTT.

The chain has TRBV5-5 and TRBJ1-2, with a tentative D call TRBD1 (5 bases). Germline values: CDR1 SGHKS, CDR2 YYEKEE (reference sequence). Trimming took off 1 base at V and 3 bases at J, with 16 bases between the two ends. The CDR3 is 16 amino acids. The CDR3 loop reads CASSLISLRDYYGYTF. CDR3 nucleotide sequence: TGTGCCAGCAGCTTGATTTCACTCAGGGATTACTATGGCTACACCTTC.

This clone was counted only a few times. J is TRBJ1-6 and V is TRBV5-1; TRBD1 aligns across 8 bases. J was trimmed by 0 bases and V by 4 bases; bases with no gene match: 12. The CDR3 runs 19 residues. Germline values: CDR1 SGHRS, CDR2 YFSETQ. CDR3 in DNA: TGCGCCAGCAGCCTGATGGGGACAGGAAGAAGCTCCTATAATTCACCCCTCCACTTT. Translating it yields CASSLMGTGRSSYNSPLHF. The whole variable domain, filled in from reference TRBV5-1 and TRBJ1-6, reads KAGVTQTPRYLIKTRGQQVTLSCSPISGHRSVSWYQQTPGQGLQFLFEYFSETQRNKGNFPGRFSGRQFSNSRSEMNVSTLELGDSALYLCASSLMGTGRSSYNSPLHFGNGTRLTVT.

The V and J genes are TRBV7-8 and TRBJ2-5; TRBD1 is a possible D gene (5 bases). Germline V gene sequence: CDR1 SGHVS, CDR2 FQNEAQ. CDR3 length equals 17 residues. Trimming took 5 bases from V and 1 from J, leaving 20 bases between them. In DNA, the CDR3 is TGTGCCAGCAGCCATACTATTAGACAGAGGCTCCAAGAGACCCAGTACTTC. As protein: CASSHTIRQRLQETQYF.

This chain joins TRBV6-5 and TRBJ2-1; TRBD1 matches at 9 bases. This CDR3 comprises 14 residues. V shed 6 bases, J shed 5 bases, and the junction held 5 bases outside the gene matches. The germline CDR1 and CDR2 sequences are MNHEY and SVGAGI. The CDR3 DNA is TGTGCCAGCAGATACAGGGGGCCACACAATGAGCAGTTCTTC. It is translated as CASRYRGPHNEQFF.

The genes are TRBV28 and TRBJ1-5, with D tentatively TRBD1 (6 bases). The V gene's germline CDR1 is MDHEN and CDR2 SYDVKM. The CDR3 has 15 amino acids. The V and J ends lost 6 bases and 0 bases respectively, with 12 bases between them. DNA for the CDR3: TGTGCCAGCAGACCACAGGGTAATAGCAATCAGCCCCAGCATTTT. It encodes CASRPQGNSNQPQHF. Full variable domain (remainder filled in from reference TRBV28 and TRBJ1-5): DVKVTQSSRYLVKRTGEKVFLECVQDMDHENMFWYRQDPGLGLRLIYFSYDVKMKEKGDIPEGYSVSREKKERFSLILESASTNQTSMYLCASRPQGNSNQPQHFGDGTRLSIL.

This chain links TRBV7-2 with TRBJ1-2, with D perhaps TRBD1 (6 bases). The V gene's germline CDR1 is SGHTA and CDR2 FQGNSA. V was trimmed by 1 base and J by 4 bases, leaving 16 bases between them. This CDR3 comprises 16 residues. The chain's CDR3 is CASSLEVQGRTYGYTF. For the CDR3, the DNA is TGTGCCAGCAGCTTAGAAGTACAGGGTCGCACCTATGGCTACACCTTC.

V and J are TRBV11-2 and TRBJ2-6, with D unresolved. V shed 6 bases and J shed 0 bases, with 6 bases lying between them. This CDR3 has 14 amino acids. CDR1 SGHAT and CDR2 FQNNGV come from the germline V gene. This CDR3 reads CASRRLSGANVLTF. The CDR3 DNA is TGTGCCAGCAGACGACTCTCTGGGGCCAACGTCCTGACTTTC.

This clone occurred once. This sequence joins TRBV6-5 and TRBJ1-5; TRBD1 might be the D (6 bases). Germline V gives CDR1 MNHEY, CDR2 SVGAGI. V lost 7 bases and J 3 bases, leaving 13 bases between the germline ends. The CDR3 has 14 amino acids. The CDR3 bases are TGTGCCAGCAAAATACAGGGCATCAATCAGCCCCAGCATTTT. Its translation is CASKIQGINQPQHF.

The rearrangement links TRBV28 to TRBJ2-5; D not resolved. The CDR3 consists of 12 residues. The germline V and J ends were trimmed by 7 bases and 4 bases, with 10 bases remaining between them. Germline V CDR1 and CDR2: MDHEN, SYDVKM. CDR3 sequence reads: CASTQARETQYF. CDR3 DNA: TGTGCCAGCACGCAGGCCCGAGAGACCCAGTACTTC.

This rearrangement joins TRBV25-1 to TRBJ1-1; 8 nucleotides align to TRBD1. There are 18 residues in the CDR3. In germline, CDR1 is MGHDK, CDR2 SYGVNS. After removal of 0 bases from V and 0 bases from J, the junction contained 9 bases not matched to a gene. CDR3 loop: CASSEYTGTGRMNTEAFF. CDR3 DNA sequence: TGTGCCAGCAGTGAATACACTGGGACAGGCCGAATGAACACTGAAGCTTTCTTT.

V usage is TRBV19 and J usage is TRBJ1-2, with 8 nucleotides matching TRBD1. This CDR3 region has 12 residues. Per germline, CDR1 LNHDA and CDR2 SQIVND (reference sequence). V trimming: 7 bases; J trimming: 5 bases; junction bases outside the gene matches: 3. The CDR3: CASTQGAYGYTF. Here the CDR3 DNA reads TGTGCCAGTACCCAGGGGGCTTATGGCTACACCTTC.

V is TRBV18 and J is TRBJ1-2; no reliable D call. Trimming removed 0 bases from V and 4 bases from J, with 6 bases in between. The CDR3 spans 13 residues. From germline, CDR1 is KGHSH and CDR2 LQKENI. CDR3 protein: CASSPPGIYGYTF. The CDR3 DNA reads as TGTGCCAGCTCACCACCCGGGATCTATGGCTACACCTTC.

The chain joins TRBV6-5 to TRBJ1-2; tentative D call: TRBD1 (5 bases). Trimming took 5 bases from V and 3 from J, leaving 7 bases between them. The CDR3 is made up of 12 amino acids. Per germline, CDR1 MNHEY and CDR2 SVGAGI. The CDR3 region is CASSKTDYGYTF. DNA for the CDR3: TGTGCCAGCAGTAAGACAGACTATGGCTACACCTTC.

This rearrangement joins TRBV6-2 or TRBV6-3 to TRBJ2-1, with TRBD2 matching over 12 bases. Germline-derived CDR1 and CDR2 are MNHEY and SVGEGT. The CDR3 is made up of 17 amino acids. Losses at the gene ends were 5 bases for V and 5 bases for J; bases not matched to a gene: 10. The CDR3 sequence: CASSKQTSGRVDNEQFF. CDR3 nucleotide sequence: TGTGCCAGCAGTAAGCAGACTAGCGGGAGAGTCGACAATGAGCAGTTCTTC.

V and J are TRBV7-9 and TRBJ2-3, with 8 bases matching TRBD2. The CDR3 has 17 residues. The ends lost 1 base at V and 2 bases at J; junction bases unmatched: 8. Germline V gene data show CDR1 as SEHNR and CDR2 as FQNEAQ (reference sequence). Written as DNA, the CDR3 is TGTGCCAGCAGCTTAGGAGGTTTAGCGGGAAACACAGATACGCAGTATTTT. Its protein is CASSLGGLAGNTDTQYF.

The rearrangement links TRBV18 to TRBJ2-3; D unresolved. This CDR3 has 11 amino acids. The V gene's germline CDR1 is KGHSH and CDR2 LQKENI. Trimming left V 10 bases short and J 4 bases short, with 9 bases between. CDR3 in amino acids: CATTVADTQYF. For the CDR3, the DNA is TGTGCCACCACGGTGGCAGATACGCAGTATTTT.

This chain uses TRBV5-1 with TRBJ2-5; D is possibly TRBD1 (5 bases). Looked up from germline, CDR1 is SGHRS and CDR2 is YFSETQ. Trimming left V 0 bases short and J 3 bases short, with 15 bases between. The CDR3 has 16 amino acids. The CDR3 bases are TGCGCCAGCAGCTTGGTCACTCCCGCCAGGGAAGAGACCCAGTACTTC. It is translated as CASSLVTPAREETQYF.

The chain recombines TRBV9 with TRBJ2-2; 15 nucleotides agree with TRBD2. This CDR3 comprises 19 residues. CDR1 SGDLS and CDR2 YYNGEE come from the germline V gene. Trimming cost V 5 bases and J 0 bases; bases outside gene matches: 8. CDR3 residues: CASRGGLAGGSANTGELFF. As DNA, the CDR3 is TGTGCCAGCAGAGGGGGACTAGCGGGAGGATCCGCGAACACCGGGGAGCTGTTTTTT.

This rearrangement joins TRBV27 to TRBJ2-7; the match to TRBD1 covers 7 bases. Germline CDR1 is MNHEY and CDR2 is SMNVEV (reference sequence). The CDR3 sequence is 14 residues long. V dropped 2 bases and J dropped 3; count of bases not matched to a gene: 4. The CDR3 nucleotides are TGTGCCAGCAGTTTAGACAGGGACAGCTACGAGCAGTACGTC. Translated: CASSLDRDSYEQYV.